The rows below give T cell receptor beta chains drawn from one sample of a study of T-cell memory formation after mild COVID-19. MiXCR, run by TCRdb on the 5' RACE reads, gives a single entry per CDR3 protein. Among approximately 50,000 distinct CDR3 sequences listed, less than 15% were seen once. The sequenced sample was PBMCs or a T cell subset sorted from them (not recorded which). Every receptor here comes from a man aged 18 to 29 who had mild COVID-19 (a few samples of this study predate the infection). Cell type and time point are not known. CDR3s leave out the opening cysteine and the closing phenylalanine or tryptophan. D genes are given only for firm matches.

CDR3 protein: ASSGRDIQETQY
V gene: TRBV5-4
J gene: TRBJ2-5
D gene: -

CDR3 protein: ASSLGPSTNEKLF
V gene: TRBV5-1
J gene: TRBJ1-4
D gene: -

CDR3 protein: ASSGDSRNTGELF
V gene: TRBV7-2
J gene: TRBJ2-2
D gene: TRBD1

CDR3 protein: ATSDSGQTETQY
V gene: TRBV24-1
J gene: TRBJ2-5
D gene: TRBD1

CDR3 protein: ASSLQRINYGYT
V gene: TRBV11-2
J gene: TRBJ1-2
D gene: -

CDR3 protein: ASSQGIGAEDSPLH
V gene: TRBV18
J gene: TRBJ1-6
D gene: -

CDR3 protein: ASSPGQGVYEQY
V gene: TRBV5-1
J gene: TRBJ2-7
D gene: TRBD1

CDR3 protein: ASSATGVRQPQH
V gene: TRBV12-3/TRBV12-4
J gene: TRBJ1-5
D gene: TRBD1

CDR3 protein: ASSIDGRNTEAF
V gene: TRBV19
J gene: TRBJ1-1
D gene: -

CDR3 protein: ASREQGANQPQH
V gene: TRBV27
J gene: TRBJ1-5
D gene: TRBD1

CDR3 protein: ASSLTGPGEGYT
V gene: TRBV7-3
J gene: TRBJ1-2
D gene: -

CDR3 protein: ASSGTSTYEQY
V gene: TRBV11-2
J gene: TRBJ2-7
D gene: -

CDR3 protein: ASRVGGSTDTQY
V gene: TRBV4-2
J gene: TRBJ2-3
D gene: -

CDR3 protein: ASSFSLNTGELF
V gene: TRBV12-3/TRBV12-4
J gene: TRBJ2-2
D gene: -

CDR3 protein: ASSPQTTFWGRNSPLH
V gene: TRBV5-1
J gene: TRBJ1-6
D gene: -

CDR3 protein: ASSSGTSGGSNTGELF
V gene: TRBV9
J gene: TRBJ2-2
D gene: TRBD2

CDR3 protein: ASSFKVRRNSPLH
V gene: TRBV6-5
J gene: TRBJ1-6
D gene: -